The rows below give T cell receptor beta chains drawn from one sample of a study of cytomegalovirus exposure and HLA in healthy donors. The method was immunoSEQ multiplex PCR; TCRdb's version includes in-frame clones alone and lacks a portion of them. The sample has roughly 110,000 clones; roughly four fifths are singletons. Sample: PBMCs. All receptors come from a male donor in good health and CMV-seropositive. Each CDR3 is given with its conserved first and last residue. Fields, in order: clone size, CDR3 length, V gene, J gene, D gene, CDR3 DNA, CDR3 protein. D genes are given only for firm matches. Not every row has a clone size; where given, it reads once, few, many or a size class.

abundance: NA; len: 17; v_gene: TRBV4-1; j_gene: TRBJ2-5; d_gene: TRBD2; CDR3nt: TGCGCCAGCAGCCGCGGACTAGCGGGATCTGTACAAGAGACCCAGTACTTC; CDR3aa: CASSRGLAGSVQETQYF
abundance: few; len: 15; v_gene: TRBV5-5; j_gene: TRBJ1-5; d_gene: TRBD1; CDR3nt: TGTGCCAGCAGCGGTGGGGACAGCCCAAATCAGCCCCAGAATTTT; CDR3aa: CASSGGDSPNQPQNF
abundance: NA; len: 18; v_gene: TRBV12-5; j_gene: TRBJ1-1; d_gene: TRBD1; CDR3nt: TGTGCTAGTGGTTTGGTCGGGACAGGGGGCGTTGGAAACACTGAAGCTTTCTTT; CDR3aa: CASGLVGTGGVGNTEAFF
abundance: NA; len: 14; v_gene: TRBV4-2; j_gene: TRBJ2-7; d_gene: NA; CDR3nt: TGTGCCAGCAGCCAAGATCCTATTTCCTACGAGCAGTACTTC; CDR3aa: CASSQDPISYEQYF
abundance: NA; len: 12; v_gene: TRBV7-2; j_gene: TRBJ1-1; d_gene: NA; CDR3nt: TGTGCCAGCAGCCGGGGTAGGGTTGAAGCTTTCTTT; CDR3aa: CASSRGRVEAFF
abundance: few; len: 12; v_gene: TRBV19; j_gene: TRBJ1-4; d_gene: NA; CDR3nt: TGTGCCAGCAAAGGTCCCCGGGATACACTGTTTTTT; CDR3aa: CASKGPRDTLFF
abundance: once; len: 15; v_gene: TRBV4-3; j_gene: TRBJ2-3; d_gene: NA; CDR3nt: TGCGCCAGCAGCCAAGATTGGGAGTTCCCAGATACGCAGTATTTT; CDR3aa: CASSQDWEFPDTQYF
abundance: NA; len: 15; v_gene: TRBV9; j_gene: TRBJ2-2; d_gene: TRBD1; CDR3nt: TGTGCCAGCAGCCCGGGACAGGGAAACACCGGGGAGCTGTTTTTT; CDR3aa: CASSPGQGNTGELFF
abundance: NA; len: 17; v_gene: TRBV5-1; j_gene: TRBJ2-3; d_gene: TRBD2; CDR3nt: TGCGCCAGCAGCTTCCCACCCCTAGCGGGAGGCACAGATACGCAGTATTTT; CDR3aa: CASSFPPLAGGTDTQYF
abundance: NA; len: 14; v_gene: TRBV27; j_gene: TRBJ2-7; d_gene: TRBD1; CDR3nt: TGTGCCAGCAGTTGGAGGACAGGGCCTTTCGAGCAGTACTTC; CDR3aa: CASSWRTGPFEQYF
abundance: NA; len: 14; v_gene: TRBV5-1; j_gene: TRBJ2-7; d_gene: TRBD2; CDR3nt: TGCGCCAGTAGCGGGGGGGACCGTTTCCACGAGCAGTACTTC; CDR3aa: CASSGGDRFHEQYF
abundance: NA; len: 14; v_gene: TRBV5-6; j_gene: TRBJ2-7; d_gene: TRBD2; CDR3nt: TGTGCCAGCAGCCCCCGGGACTACCGCTACGAGCAGTACTTC; CDR3aa: CASSPRDYRYEQYF
abundance: NA; len: 14; v_gene: TRBV4-3; j_gene: TRBJ2-7; d_gene: TRBD2; CDR3nt: TGCGCCAGCAGCCCCGGGACTAGCGGCTACGAGCAGTACTTC; CDR3aa: CASSPGTSGYEQYF
abundance: NA; len: 15; v_gene: TRBV6-5; j_gene: TRBJ2-7; d_gene: TRBD1; CDR3nt: TGTGCCAGCAGTTCCCCCGGGACAGGGGCTGGCGAGCAGTACTTC; CDR3aa: CASSSPGTGAGEQYF
abundance: NA; len: 16; v_gene: TRBV28; j_gene: TRBJ2-7; d_gene: TRBD1; CDR3nt: TGTGCCAGCAGTCCCGCTACAGGGGGCAACTCCTACGAGCAGTACTTC; CDR3aa: CASSPATGGNSYEQYF
abundance: NA; len: 12; v_gene: TRBV18; j_gene: TRBJ1-1; d_gene: NA; CDR3nt: TGTGCCAGCTCACTCATGAACACTGAAGCTTTCTTT; CDR3aa: CASSLMNTEAFF
abundance: NA; len: 12; v_gene: TRBV7-3; j_gene: TRBJ2-3; d_gene: NA; CDR3nt: TGTGCCAGCAGCTTTACTGAGGATACGCAGTATTTT; CDR3aa: CASSFTEDTQYF
abundance: NA; len: 14; v_gene: TRBV6-5; j_gene: TRBJ2-3; d_gene: NA; CDR3nt: TGTGCCAGCAGTTACTCGGGGCCGACAGATACGCAGTATTTT; CDR3aa: CASSYSGPTDTQYF
abundance: NA; len: 18; v_gene: TRBV5-1; j_gene: TRBJ2-2; d_gene: TRBD2; CDR3nt: TGCGCCAGCAGCTTGCTCGGCCTAGCGGGGGCCGGGTCCGGGGAGCTGTTTTTT; CDR3aa: CASSLLGLAGAGSGELFF
abundance: NA; len: 13; v_gene: TRBV11-1; j_gene: TRBJ2-7; d_gene: NA; CDR3nt: TGTGCCAGCAGCTTAGGGGCTGCAAACGAGCAGTACTTC; CDR3aa: CASSLGAANEQYF
abundance: few; len: 13; v_gene: TRBV6-5; j_gene: TRBJ1-5; d_gene: NA; CDR3nt: TGTGCCAGCAGTTCTCTAGCCGATCAGCCCCAGCATTTT; CDR3aa: CASSSLADQPQHF
abundance: NA; len: 16; v_gene: TRBV6-6; j_gene: TRBJ1-5; d_gene: NA; CDR3nt: TGTGCCAGCAGTTACTTCGGACAGAGAGGGGATCAGCCCCAGCATTTT; CDR3aa: CASSYFGQRGDQPQHF
abundance: NA; len: 17; v_gene: TRBV28; j_gene: TRBJ1-5; d_gene: TRBD1; CDR3nt: TGTGCCAGCAGTATATCCGCCGGGACAGGAACGGTTCAGCCCCAGCATTTT; CDR3aa: CASSISAGTGTVQPQHF
abundance: NA; len: 15; v_gene: TRBV6-6; j_gene: TRBJ2-7; d_gene: NA; CDR3nt: TGTGCCAGCAGTTACCTACCCGGACAGTCCCTCGAGCAGTACTTC; CDR3aa: CASSYLPGQSLEQYF
abundance: NA; len: 16; v_gene: TRBV9; j_gene: TRBJ1-1; d_gene: NA; CDR3nt: TGTGCCAGCAGCGGAGCCCGGACAGATTATAACACTGAAGCTTTCTTT; CDR3aa: CASSGARTDYNTEAFF
abundance: NA; len: 16; v_gene: TRBV19; j_gene: TRBJ1-6; d_gene: TRBD1; CDR3nt: TGTGCCAGTAGTCGACAGACAGGGGGCCTGGGTTCACCCCTCCACTTT; CDR3aa: CASSRQTGGLGSPLHF
abundance: NA; len: 13; v_gene: TRBV9; j_gene: TRBJ2-5; d_gene: NA; CDR3nt: TGTGCCAGCAGCGTAGGTGATGGCGAGACCCAGTACTTC; CDR3aa: CASSVGDGETQYF
abundance: NA; len: 17; v_gene: TRBV7-3; j_gene: TRBJ2-4; d_gene: TRBD1; CDR3nt: TGTGCCAGCAGCTTAACGGGACAGAAAGAAGCCAAAAACATTCAGTACTTC; CDR3aa: CASSLTGQKEAKNIQYF
abundance: NA; len: 20; v_gene: TRBV2; j_gene: TRBJ1-4; d_gene: TRBD1; CDR3nt: TGTGCCAGCAGTGAAGCTTTACTGGGACAGGGGGTGTCGACTAATGAAAAACTGTTTTTT; CDR3aa: CASSEALLGQGVSTNEKLFF
abundance: few; len: 14; v_gene: TRBV14; j_gene: TRBJ1-1; d_gene: NA; CDR3nt: TGTGCCAGCAGCCAAGCTCCGTCGGGGACTGAAGCTTTCTTT; CDR3aa: CASSQAPSGTEAFF
abundance: NA; len: 16; v_gene: TRBV6-1; j_gene: TRBJ1-5; d_gene: NA; CDR3nt: TGTGCCAGCAGTGCCGCCGGTGTCCTTAGCAATCAGCCCCAGCATTTT; CDR3aa: CASSAAGVLSNQPQHF
abundance: once; len: 14; v_gene: TRBV7-8; j_gene: TRBJ1-2; d_gene: NA; CDR3nt: TGTGCCAGCAGCTCGGATGCACAGCCCTATGGCTACACCTTC; CDR3aa: CASSSDAQPYGYTF
abundance: NA; len: 15; v_gene: TRBV4-2; j_gene: TRBJ2-7; d_gene: NA; CDR3nt: TGTGCCAGCAGCCCAAGTCCAGTGATCGTCGACGAGCAGTACTTC; CDR3aa: CASSPSPVIVDEQYF
abundance: NA; len: 15; v_gene: TRBV4-3; j_gene: TRBJ2-1; d_gene: TRBD2; CDR3nt: TGCGCCAGCAGCCAAGTCGGGACTAGCCCCAATGAGCAGTTCTTC; CDR3aa: CASSQVGTSPNEQFF
abundance: NA; len: 11; v_gene: TRBV20-1; j_gene: TRBJ1-1; d_gene: NA; CDR3nt: TGCAGTGCCGACAAGAACACTGAAGCTTTCTTT; CDR3aa: CSADKNTEAFF
abundance: many; len: 14; v_gene: TRBV6-1; j_gene: TRBJ2-7; d_gene: NA; CDR3nt: TGTGCCAGCAGTGACCCTCTAGGATCCTACGAGCAGTACTTC; CDR3aa: CASSDPLGSYEQYF
abundance: few; len: 15; v_gene: TRBV5-1; j_gene: TRBJ2-7; d_gene: TRBD2; CDR3nt: TGCGCCAGCAGCTTCTCTAGCGGGAGTAGGCACGAGCAGTACTTC; CDR3aa: CASSFSSGSRHEQYF
abundance: NA; len: 15; v_gene: TRBV7-6; j_gene: TRBJ2-3; d_gene: TRBD2; CDR3nt: TGTGCCAGCAGCCCTAGCGGGGGATACACAGATACGCAGTATTTT; CDR3aa: CASSPSGGYTDTQYF
abundance: NA; len: 16; v_gene: TRBV11-3; j_gene: TRBJ2-5; d_gene: TRBD2; CDR3nt: TGTGCCAGCAGCCATCGCGCTAGCGGAAATCAAGAGACCCAGTACTTC; CDR3aa: CASSHRASGNQETQYF
abundance: once; len: 15; v_gene: TRBV4-3; j_gene: TRBJ2-7; d_gene: NA; CDR3nt: TGCGCCAGCAGCCAAGGAATAGCCTCTCCCTACGAGCAGTACTTC; CDR3aa: CASSQGIASPYEQYF
abundance: NA; len: 14; v_gene: TRBV2; j_gene: TRBJ1-5; d_gene: TRBD1; CDR3nt: TGTGCCAGCAGTGACCGGACAGGGAGGCAGCCCCAGCATTTT; CDR3aa: CASSDRTGRQPQHF
abundance: NA; len: 15; v_gene: TRBV4-2; j_gene: TRBJ2-7; d_gene: NA; CDR3nt: TGTGCCAGCAGCCAAGTGGTGAACTTGGTCTACGAGCAGTACTTC; CDR3aa: CASSQVVNLVYEQYF